Below are 11 T cell receptor beta chains sequenced from a single sample in a study of blood T cell repertoires in COVID-19 (dated by TCRdb to 2020 to 2022). Libraries were made using the immunoSEQ multiplex PCR assay. This immuneACCESS table, as held by TCRdb, lists in-frame sequences with V and J called but not all clones. Of the missing ones, under half trace to an unresolved V gene in checked studies; the others have no known cause. Counted in this sample were about 220,000 clones; around 80% of them appeared once. Roughly 21% of the sample is taken by the ten largest. Sequencing was performed on peripheral blood. Receptors originate from a man younger than 40 with active or convalescent COVID-19.

The rearrangement uses TRBV15 and TRBJ2-1, with D maybe TRBD1 (5 bases). The CDR3 is 17 residues long. CDR1 and CDR2 (germline): LNHNV, YYDKDF (reference sequence). Trimming pared 0 bases from V and 8 bases from J, leaving 20 bases between. CDR3 DNA: TGTGCCACCAGCAGAGATCTGAGGTCGGCGGTAGGGGATGAGCAGTTCTTC. This gives the protein CATSRDLRSAVGDEQFF. The full variable domain, in which reference TRBV15 and TRBJ2-1 provide the parts outside the CDR3, is DAMVIQNPRYQVTQFGKPVTLSCSQTLNHNVMYWYQQKSSQAPKLLFHYYDKDFNNEADTPDNFQSRRPNTSFCFLDIRSPGLGDTAMYLCATSRDLRSAVGDEQFFGPGTRLTVL.

This chain uses TRBV3-1 (or the pseudogene TRBV3-2) with TRBJ1-4; D might be TRBD1 (6 bases). The CDR3 totals 15 residues. In germline, CDR1 is LGHDT, CDR2 YNNKEL (reference sequence). V lost 4 bases and J lost 8, with 17 bases in between. For the CDR3, the DNA is TGTGCCAGCAGCCCAGGGACATTCCTCCCCGAAAAACTGTTTTTT. Encoded protein: CASSPGTFLPEKLFF.

This clone was picked up one time. The chain combines TRBV14 with TRBJ1-2; tentative D call: TRBD1 (5 bases). The CDR3 loop spans 16 amino acids. V lost 3 bases and J lost 5, with 19 bases in between. CDR1 SGHDN and CDR2 FVKESK come from the germline V gene. This CDR3 reads CASSQRGSHQGYGYTF. The CDR3 DNA follows: TGTGCCAGCAGCCAGAGAGGTTCTCATCAGGGATATGGCTACACCTTC. The variable domain in full, with the rest retrieved from reference TRBV14 and TRBJ1-2, is EAGVTQFPSHSVIEKGQTVTLRCDPISGHDNLYWYRRVMGKEIKFLLHFVKESKQDESGMPNNRFLAERTGGTYSTLKVQPAELEDSGVYFCASSQRGSHQGYGYTFGSGTRLTVV.

The chain links TRBV27 to TRBJ1-4, with unresolved D. The V end was cut by 2 bases, the J end by 11 bases, with 21 bases between. Germline-derived CDR1 and CDR2 are MNHEY and SMNVEV (reference sequence). This CDR3 is 16 amino acids long. The CDR3 is CASSLMVAGIGGKLFF. CDR3 in DNA: TGTGCCAGCAGTTTAATGGTAGCTGGGATAGGAGGCAAACTGTTTTTT.

V is TRBV12-3 or TRBV12-4 and J is TRBJ1-2; TRBD1 is a possible D gene (6 bases). V lost 5 bases and J lost 8, with 15 bases in between. CDR3 size: 13 residues. The CDR3 protein is CASSDGQNGGYTF. The CDR3 coding sequence is TGTGCCAGCAGTGATGGACAGAACGGGGGCTACACCTTC.

The CDR3 nucleotides read TGTGCCAGCAGCTACCTGACACTTAACACTGAAGCTTTCTTT. Translated: CASSYLTLNTEAFF. The chain couples TRBV11-2 to TRBJ1-1; no clear D gene. The CDR3 consists of 14 residues. The germline CDR1 and CDR2 sequences are SGHAT and FQNNGV. Trimming cost V 4 bases and J 2 bases, with 11 bases left between them.

The chain uses TRBV6-4 and TRBJ2-3, with 8 bases matching TRBD2. V lost 2 bases, J lost 6 bases, and 7 bases stayed unmatched. The length of the CDR3 is 15 residues. Germline V gene data show CDR1 as MRHNA and CDR2 as SNTAGT. CDR3 region: CASSDRSGGGDTQYF. DNA of the CDR3: TGTGCCAGCAGTGACCGAAGCGGGGGTGGGGATACGCAGTATTTT.

In this sample, this clone turned up a few times. The chain links TRBV5-1 to TRBJ2-1; D gene ambiguous. V was trimmed by 2 bases and J by 0 bases, leaving 9 bases between them. Germline assignment: CDR1 SGHRS and CDR2 YFSETQ. This CDR3 is built from 15 residues. The CDR3 sequence: CASSFSSSSYNEQFF. The CDR3 nucleotides read TGCGCCAGCAGCTTCTCATCGAGCTCCTACAATGAGCAGTTCTTC.

This chain connects TRBV12-3 or TRBV12-4 to TRBJ1-1; D is undetermined. The V end was cut by 3 bases, the J end by 3 bases, with 8 bases between. This CDR3 comprises 13 residues. The CDR3 DNA is TGTGCCAGCAGTTTCTCGCCGGACACTGAAGCTTTCTTT. It translates to CASSFSPDTEAFF.

The genes are TRBV12-5 and TRBJ2-5, with a tentative D call TRBD2 (5 bases). The CDR3 is 13 amino acids. Looked up from germline, CDR1 is LGHNT and CDR2 is FRNRAP. Trimming pared 6 bases from V and 7 bases from J, leaving 15 bases between. The CDR3 DNA is TGTGCTAGTGGCCAGGACTCCTTTTGGACCCAGTACTTC. It translates to CASGQDSFWTQYF.

The V call is TRBV28, the J call TRBJ2-3; D uncertain. Trimming pared 5 bases from V and 1 base from J, leaving 4 bases between. Germline lookup yields CDR1 MDHEN and CDR2 SYDVKM. This CDR3 has 12 residues. The CDR3 protein is CASSERTDTQYF. The CDR3 DNA is TGTGCCAGCAGTGAGCGCACAGATACGCAGTATTTT. Complete variable domain (other parts from reference TRBV28 and TRBJ2-3): DVKVTQSSRYLVKRTGEKVFLECVQDMDHENMFWYRQDPGLGLRLIYFSYDVKMKEKGDIPEGYSVSREKKERFSLILESASTNQTSMYLCASSERTDTQYFGPGTRLTVL.